This T cell receptor (beta chain) was captured by sequencing in a study of cytomegalovirus exposure and HLA in healthy donors. Study-wide results and caveats: For cytomegalovirus status, the classifier reportedly gave diagnoses with high specificity and sensitivity. Subsequent analysis revealed that first-cohort TCR clusters tended to co-occur in the 120 or so validation repertoires. The study labeled fewer than 200 TCR beta chains cytomegalovirus-associated.

Germline V CDR1 and CDR2: SGHTA, FQGTGA. The V gene end was trimmed by 4 bases and the J gene end by 4 bases; junction bases not matched to a gene: 6. This CDR3 has 15 residues. Repertoires were generated with immunoSEQ multiplex PCR, while TCRdb's copy carries only in-frame clones and drops some. The table records 150,000 to 200,000 clones, 70% to 90% of them present only once. The sample holds one count of this clone. Its antigen remains unidentified. The donors formed part of the approximately 120-subject validation cohort, distinct from the roughly 640-subject first cohort. V gene TRBV7-3 combines with J gene TRBJ2-3; TRBD2 aligns across 9 bases. The sequenced sample was PBMCs. This TCR derives from a woman in her twenties or thirties in good health and CMV-seronegative. CDR3 coding DNA: TGTGCCAGCAGCTACCGCGGGGGGGCGGCAGATACGCAGTATTTT. It yields the protein CASSYRGGAADTQYF.